These T cell receptor beta chains were read from a single sample in a study of blood T cell repertoires in COVID-19. The repertoire was sequenced with immunoSEQ multiplex PCR; TCRdb's copy has only in-frame clones and lacks some. The sample shows around 30,000 clones, roughly 75% of them seen only once. Sequencing was done on a sample of peripheral blood. All receptors come from a man at least 80 years old with active or convalescent COVID-19. CDR3s include the opening cysteine and the closing phenylalanine or tryptophan. Fields, in order: clone size, J gene, V gene, D gene, CDR3 protein, CDR3 DNA. The D gene is left open where the match is weak. Clone size appears in some rows only: once, few, many, or a class for an expanded clone.

NA | TRBJ2-2 | TRBV27 | NA | CASSLWIPAETSGELFF | TGTGCCAGCAGTTTATGGATTCCAGCGGAGACCTCCGGGGAGCTGTTTTTT
NA | TRBJ2-4 | TRBV18 | NA | CASSPSAGTKNIQYF | TGTGCCAGCTCACCTTCCGCGGGAACCAAAAACATTCAGTACTTC
few | TRBJ2-7 | TRBV2 | NA | CASTRAFDYEQYF | TGTGCCAGCACCAGGGCTTTTGACTACGAGCAGTACTTC
NA | TRBJ1-2 | TRBV29-1 | NA | CSVWPRDTGGDGYTF | TGCAGCGTTTGGCCCCGGGACACCGGTGGGGATGGCTACACCTTC
NA | TRBJ2-5 | TRBV5-1 | NA | CASRRGYQETQYF | TGCGCCAGCAGAAGGGGGTATCAAGAGACCCAGTACTTC
NA | TRBJ2-2 | TRBV19 | NA | CASSIDGSSSAGELFF | TGTGCCAGTAGTATAGATGGCAGTTCTAGCGCCGGGGAGCTGTTTTTT
NA | TRBJ2-3 | TRBV11-2 | TRBD2 | CASSLSLAGGDTQYF | TGTGCCAGCAGCTTGTCGCTAGCGGGGGGGGATACGCAGTATTTT
once | TRBJ2-7 | TRBV7-2 | TRBD2 | CASSFSPRAGPSYEQYF | TGTGCCAGCAGCTTTTCCCCAAGAGCGGGACCCTCCTACGAGCAGTACTTC
NA | TRBJ2-5 | TRBV19 | NA | CASSSPLARETQYF | TGTGCCAGTAGTAGCCCTCTCGCTCGGGAGACCCAGTACTTC
few | TRBJ2-7 | TRBV19 | NA | CASTSGTGAWQYF | NA
few | TRBJ2-1 | TRBV5-4 | TRBD1 | CASILQGADEQFF | TGTGCCAGCATTCTACAGGGGGCGGATGAGCAGTTCTTC
few | TRBJ1-2 | TRBV19 | NA | CASTIGRGNYGYTF | TGTGCCAGTACCATAGGTAGGGGTAACTATGGCTACACCTTC
NA | TRBJ1-3 | TRBV28 | TRBD1 | CAARDSLSGNTIYF | TGTGCCGCGCGGGACAGTCTCTCTGGAAACACCATATATTTT
NA | TRBJ2-3 | TRBV13 | NA | CASSCRKAEEKNLTSTDTQYF | TGTGCCAGCAGCTGTCGTAAGGCCGAGGAGAAAAACTTAACTAGCACAGATACGCAGTATTTT
few | TRBJ2-2 | TRBV9 | TRBD2 | CASSVNRGGRTTNTGELFF | TGTGCCAGCAGCGTAAATCGGGGGGGTAGGACGACGAACACCGGGGAGCTGTTTTTT
NA | TRBJ1-2 | TRBV27 | NA | CASSLSRDYGYTF | TGTGCCAGCAGTTTATCCCGGGACTATGGCTACACCTTC
NA | TRBJ2-3 | TRBV11-2 | TRBD1 | CASSARTGGWTLQYF | TGTGCCAGCAGCGCCCGGACAGGGGGTTGGACTTTGCAGTATTTT
NA | TRBJ2-7 | TRBV6-5 | TRBD1 | CASSYTGTAYYEQYF | TGTGCCAGCAGTTACACTGGGACAGCATACTACGAGCAGTACTTC
few | TRBJ1-3 | TRBV11-2 | NA | CASSLGVGGGNTIYF | TGTGCCAGCAGCTTGGGCGTCGGGGGTGGAAACACCATATATTTT
NA | TRBJ1-4 | TRBV19 | NA | CASSNYLTLSVTTNEKLFF | TGTGCCAGTAGTAACTACCTGACCCTGTCGGTGACAACTAATGAAAAACTGTTTTTT
NA | TRBJ1-2 | TRBV6-5 | NA | CASSNRVNYGYTF | TGTGCCAGCAGTAACAGGGTTAATTATGGCTACACCTTC
NA | TRBJ2-7 | TRBV28 | NA | CASSFRGHRSSYEQYF | TGTGCCAGCAGTTTTCGCGGACACCGAAGCTCCTACGAGCAGTACTTC
NA | TRBJ1-2 | TRBV6-5 | NA | CASSYTGNLDYGYTF | TGTGCCAGCAGTTACACCGGGAACCTCGACTATGGCTACACCTTC
once | TRBJ2-7 | TRBV20-1 | NA | CSASGSQGTYEQYF | TGCAGTGCTAGTGGTAGTCAGGGTACCTACGAGCAGTACTTC
NA | TRBJ2-7 | TRBV12-3/TRBV12-4 | NA | CASSPPGLHEQYF | TGTGCCAGCAGTCCACCGGGACTCCACGAGCAGTACTTC
NA | TRBJ1-3 | TRBV18 | NA | CASSSTGQGNTIYF | TGTGCCAGCTCAAGCACCGGACAGGGAAACACCATATATTTT
NA | TRBJ2-7 | TRBV6-5 | NA | CASRAAGSYEQYF | TGTGCCAGCAGAGCGGCCGGATCCTACGAGCAGTACTTC
NA | TRBJ1-1 | TRBV19 | NA | CASRVAGVNTEAFF | TGTGCCAGTAGGGTCGCGGGAGTGAACACTGAAGCTTTCTTT
NA | TRBJ1-1 | TRBV10-2 | NA | CASSVRNTEAFF | TGCGCCAGCAGCGTCAGAAACACTGAAGCTTTCTTT
NA | TRBJ2-2 | TRBV29-1 | TRBD1 | CSVLSGQGLTGELFF | TGCAGCGTTTTATCGGGACAGGGGTTGACCGGGGAGCTGTTTTTT
NA | TRBJ1-2 | TRBV15 | TRBD1 | CATSRDGKGAYGYTF | TGTGCCACCAGCAGAGATGGAAAGGGGGCCTATGGCTACACCTTC
NA | TRBJ1-1 | TRBV7-9 | NA | CASSLRGFEAFF | TGTGCCAGCAGCTTAAGAGGATTCGAAGCTTTCTTT
NA | TRBJ1-4 | TRBV2 | NA | CASTYSQTSNEKLFF | TGTGCCAGCACTTATAGCCAAACGTCGAATGAAAAACTGTTTTTT
NA | TRBJ2-7 | TRBV18 | NA | CASSPRTDLYEQYF | TGTGCCAGCTCACCTCGGACAGACCTATACGAGCAGTACTTC
NA | TRBJ2-3 | TRBV9 | NA | CASSVGASPSTDTQYF | TGTGCCAGCAGCGTAGGGGCTAGCCCTAGCACAGATACGCAGTATTTT
NA | TRBJ2-7 | TRBV27 | TRBD2 | CASSLLAGTSNSYEQYF | TGTGCCAGCAGTTTACTAGCGGGGACCTCAAACTCCTACGAGCAGTACTTC
NA | TRBJ1-1 | TRBV6-2/TRBV6-3 | NA | CASSQTQTEQAAFF | TGTGCCAGCAGTCAAACCCAGACCGAGCAAGCGGCTTTCTTT
NA | TRBJ2-5 | TRBV24-1 | NA | CATSARETQYF | TGTGCCACCAGTGCCCGGGAGACCCAGTACTTC
NA | TRBJ2-7 | TRBV28 | TRBD1 | CASTSGDREHEQYF | TGTGCCAGCACCTCAGGGGACAGGGAGCACGAGCAGTACTTC
NA | TRBJ1-6 | TRBV18 | TRBD1 | CASSPTQGSGSPLHF | TGTGCCAGCTCACCAACACAGGGGAGTGGTTCACCCCTCCACTTT
NA | TRBJ2-3 | TRBV29-1 | TRBD1 | CSVEKGQGSTDTQYF | TGCAGCGTTGAAAAGGGACAGGGTAGCACAGATACGCAGTATTTT
few | TRBJ2-7 | TRBV12-3/TRBV12-4 | NA | CASSLVLVSEQYF | TGTGCCAGCAGTTTAGTTCTAGTCTCCGAGCAGTACTTC
NA | TRBJ2-7 | TRBV6-5 | TRBD1 | CASSRRQGSYEQYF | TGTGCCAGCAGTCGAAGACAGGGCTCCTACGAGCAGTACTTC
NA | TRBJ1-2 | TRBV18 | NA | CASSPEPTANYGYTF | TGTGCCAGCTCACCGGAACCGACAGCTAACTATGGCTACACCTTC
NA | TRBJ2-7 | TRBV28 | TRBD1 | CASSLWDREGSEQYF | TGTGCCAGCAGTTTGTGGGACAGGGAAGGATCCGAGCAGTACTTC
few | TRBJ2-1 | TRBV7-9 | TRBD2 | CASSQLSGRAWNEQFF | TGTGCCAGCAGTCAACTTAGCGGGAGGGCATGGAATGAGCAGTTCTTC
NA | TRBJ2-1 | TRBV6-5 | NA | CASSPLGGEQFF | TGTGCCAGCAGTCCGCTCGGGGGTGAGCAGTTCTTC
NA | TRBJ2-3 | TRBV19 | TRBD1 | CASRRGQGFLDTQYF | TGTGCCAGTAGGCGAGGACAGGGTTTTTTAGATACGCAGTATTTT
NA | TRBJ1-1 | TRBV5-1 | NA | CASSLSPGAEAFF | TGCGCCAGCAGCTTGTCTCCGGGTGCCGAAGCTTTCTTT